These 9 T cell receptor beta chains share one sample of origin, sequenced in a study of shared clonotypes between healthy human individuals. Using immunoSEQ multiplex PCR, the repertoire was profiled, and TCRdb retains in-frame clones only, with some absent. The sample records some 700,000 clones, roughly 87% being singletons. The sample comprised memory CD8+ T cells from PBMCs. Specified subset: CD45RO+ cells pooled with CCR7-negative TemRA cells. Receptors originate from a man aged 18 to 29 in good health. Some clones in this sample may be carry-over from other donors' samples.

The rearrangement uses TRBV27 and TRBJ2-1; tentative D call: TRBD1 (6 bases). The CDR3 length is 15 residues. Germline V gene sequence: CDR1 MNHEY, CDR2 SMNVEV (reference sequence). V was pared by 6 bases and J by 2 bases, with 14 bases between. DNA of the CDR3: TGTGCCAGCAGCCCGGGGCAGGGGACCTACAATGAGCAGTTCTTC. This translates into CASSPGQGTYNEQFF.

The rearrangement joins TRBV19 to TRBJ2-7; 7 nucleotides agree with TRBD1. The CDR3 length is 15 residues. Per the germline V gene, CDR1 is LNHDA and CDR2 is SQIVND (reference sequence). The junction had 7 bases not matched to a gene; V was cut back by 4 bases and J by 1 base. In nucleotides, the CDR3 is TGTGCCAGTAGTACGCATCTGACAGGGTCCTACGAGCAGTACTTC. It codes for CASSTHLTGSYEQYF.

This clone was counted once. This chain joins TRBV21-1 and TRBJ2-7; TRBD1, as called in the table, went unchecked against the DNA. TRBV21-1 is a recognized pseudogene. The CDR3 contains 14 residues. CDR3 coding DNA: TGTGCCAGCAGCGCCGGACAAGACTCCTACGAGCAGTACTTC. This encodes CASSAGQDSYEQYF.

The chain recombines TRBV7-9 with TRBJ2-1; D gene uncertain. Germline V gene lookup returns CDR1 SEHNR and CDR2 FQNEAQ (reference sequence). The CDR3 has 14 residues. Trimming took off 6 bases at V and 4 bases at J, with 13 bases between the two ends. DNA of the CDR3: TGTGCCAGCAGTTTTCAGGAAGCTTACAATGAGCAGTTCTTC. This sequence encodes CASSFQEAYNEQFF. Complete variable domain (other parts from reference TRBV7-9 and TRBJ2-1): DTGVSQNPRHKITKRGQNVTFRCDPISEHNRLYWYRQTLGQGPEFLTYFQNEAQLEKSRLLSDRFSAERPKGSFSTLEIQRTEQGDSAMYLCASSFQEAYNEQFFGPGTRLTVL.

CDR3: CASRGITDGRYEQYF. The CDR3 DNA reads TGTGCCAGCAGGGGGATTACAGACGGTCGCTACGAGCAGTACTTC. The chain uses TRBV27 and TRBJ2-7; no firm D call. The V end lost 6 bases, the J end lost 3 bases, and 18 bases lay between the germline ends. CDR3 length equals 15 residues. CDR1 is MNHEY, CDR2 SMNVEV, per germline (reference sequence).

This clone was seen a handful of times. The chain is built from TRBV7-9 and TRBJ1-1; perhaps TRBD1 as D (5 bases). This CDR3 has 14 amino acids. Germline V lookup: CDR1 SEHNR, CDR2 FQNEAQ (reference sequence). V was pared by 4 bases and J by 5 bases, with 14 bases between. CDR3 residues: CASSSHKGFTEAFF. DNA for the CDR3: TGTGCCAGCAGCTCCCATAAGGGGTTTACTGAAGCTTTCTTT.

The V and J genes are TRBV11-1 and TRBJ2-5; D may be TRBD1 or TRBD2 (7 bases each). Germline values: CDR1 SGHAT, CDR2 FQDESV (reference sequence). CDR3 size: 18 residues. V lost 5 bases to trimming and J lost 5 bases, with 27 bases between them. Here the CDR3 reads CASSRTGDSGGRGETQYF. CDR3 nucleotides: TGTGCCAGCAGCCGCACCGGGGACAGTGGCGGGAGAGGGGAGACCCAGTACTTC.

This chain's CDR3 is CASSVNSGEQYF. DNA for the CDR3: TGTGCCAGCAGCGTAAATAGTGGCGAGCAGTACTTC. This chain joins TRBV9 and TRBJ2-7; no definite D call. From germline, CDR1 is SGDLS and CDR2 YYNGEE. The V and J ends lost 1 base and 6 bases respectively, with 8 bases between them. This CDR3 has 12 amino acids.

This sequence joins TRBV29-1 and TRBJ1-2; no clear D. The germline CDR1 and CDR2 sequences are SQVTM and ANQGSEA. This CDR3 region has 11 residues. CDR3 protein: CSAAGIYGYTF. In nucleotides, the CDR3 is TGCAGTGCCGCGGGGATCTATGGCTACACCTTC.